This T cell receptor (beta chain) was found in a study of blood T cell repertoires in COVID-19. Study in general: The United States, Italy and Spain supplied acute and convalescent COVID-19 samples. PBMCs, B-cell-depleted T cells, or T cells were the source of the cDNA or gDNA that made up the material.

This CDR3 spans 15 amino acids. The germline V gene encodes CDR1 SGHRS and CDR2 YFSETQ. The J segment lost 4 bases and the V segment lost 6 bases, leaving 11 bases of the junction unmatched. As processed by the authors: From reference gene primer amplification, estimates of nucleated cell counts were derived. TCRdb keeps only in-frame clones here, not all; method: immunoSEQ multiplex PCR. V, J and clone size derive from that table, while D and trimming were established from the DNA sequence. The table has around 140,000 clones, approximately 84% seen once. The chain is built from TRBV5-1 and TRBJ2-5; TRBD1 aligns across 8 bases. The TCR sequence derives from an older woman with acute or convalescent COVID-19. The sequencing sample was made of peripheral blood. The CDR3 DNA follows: TGCGCCAGCATCCAGGGGGACAGGCTCCGAGAGACCCAGTACTTC. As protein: CASIQGDRLRETQYF.